This paragraph covers one T cell receptor (beta chain) sequence. This clone's antigen is unknown. Base quality data are lacking; no much larger clone is found one base away. The CDR3 sequence holds 14 residues, the cysteine and phenylalanine included. Solely the CDR3 DNA is kept, with 42 bases framed from the first base. According to the germline V gene (reference sequence), CDR1 reads MNHEY and CDR2 reads SMNVEV. Trimming takes 11 bases off V and 7 bases off J; junction bases not matched to a gene: 14. The data were taken from a study of blood T cell repertoires in COVID-19 (dated by TCRdb to about 2020). A note on the overall study: The collaborator samples originated in the United States, Italy and Spain and spanned the acute and convalescent phases of COVID-19. Subjects who had been exposed to COVID-19, were actively infected with it, or had recovered from it provided the deeply sampled blood TCRbeta repertoires that made up the dataset. Samples came from the ongoing ImmuneRACE study (first 160 participants) plus 1,254 subjects from 6 global collaborators. The repertoires were made available in a free public database intended to serve as a resource for research on the immune response to SARS-CoV-2. The prospective study material was composed of cDNA or gDNA derived from T cells, B-cell-depleted T cells, or PBMCs. The sample metadata nearly always contained a de-identified subject ID, COVID-19 status, age in years and sex. Where available, HLA class I and class II types were obtained from metadata supplied by the sample provider rather than from assay-based typing.

TCRbeta CDR3 regions were amplified from genomic DNA using the immunoSEQ Assay, a bias-controlled multiplex PCR. In the paper's pipeline: The number of nucleated cells in each sample was estimated from the amplification of reference gene primers within the assay. To quantify the absolute abundance of each unique TCRbeta CDR3 rearrangement, sequence reads were collapsed and filtered. Productive Simpson clonality was computed per sample as the square root of Simpson's diversity index over productive rearrangements. Imported from immuneACCESS, the table was reduced by TCRdb to in-frame sequences with V and J called. These copies leave out some clones; in studies compared against another copy, an unresolved V gene accounts for under half, and the cause of the remainder is not known. The D gene and trimming were derived from the DNA, and the V and J assignments and clone size from that table. This sample lists 290,000 or so clones; about nine tenths were detected once. The ten most abundant clones make up about 2% of the sample.

The collaborating institutions used their own protocols to collect whole blood in K2EDTA tubes. For TCRbeta analysis, collaborator samples were shipped as frozen whole blood, as isolated PBMCs, or as DNA extracted from either sample type. Overall results and qualifications from the work: The amount of clinical and demographic metadata varied by source and participant and was provided uncurated.

This receptor chain uses TRBV27 and TRBJ1-5; TRBD1 matches 7 bases in the middle. The origin of this receptor is a man aged 18 to 29 with active or convalescent COVID-19. What was sequenced was peripheral blood. The bases read TGTGCCTCCGGGGCAGGGGGTTTAGGCCAGCCCCAGCATTTT. It specifies CASGAGGLGQPQHF.